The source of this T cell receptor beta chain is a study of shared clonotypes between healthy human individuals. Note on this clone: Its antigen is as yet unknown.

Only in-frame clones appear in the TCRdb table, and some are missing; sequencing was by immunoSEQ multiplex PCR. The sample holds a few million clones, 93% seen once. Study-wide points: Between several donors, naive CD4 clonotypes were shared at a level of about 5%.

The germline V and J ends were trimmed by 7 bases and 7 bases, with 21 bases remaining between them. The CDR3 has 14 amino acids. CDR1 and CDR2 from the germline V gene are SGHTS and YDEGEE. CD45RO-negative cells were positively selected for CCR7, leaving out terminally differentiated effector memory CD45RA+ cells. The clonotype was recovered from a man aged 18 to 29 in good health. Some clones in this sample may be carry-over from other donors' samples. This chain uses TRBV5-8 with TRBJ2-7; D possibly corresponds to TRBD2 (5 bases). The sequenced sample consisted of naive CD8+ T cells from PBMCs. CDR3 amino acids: CASGLPGGKGEQYF. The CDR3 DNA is TGTGCCAGCGGTCTCCCTGGAGGTAAGGGAGAGCAGTACTTC.